Included here is one T cell receptor beta chain sequence, with context. These data come from a study of T cells in Graves' hyperthyroidism and ophthalmopathy. The wider study: The initial diagnosis was the point when peripheral blood was collected, ahead of any treatment.

Amplification targeted TCR beta CDR3 regions from RNA transcripts. The TCR CDR3 first-round RT-PCR relied on the HTBI primer set. TCRdb re-analysed the multiplex PCR reads in MiXCR, keeping a single row per CDR3 protein. The data contain over 300,000 distinct CDR3 sequences, roughly an eighth of them singletons. The CDR3 covers 14 residues. Germline-derived CDR1 and CDR2 are MGHRA and YSYEKL. After removal of 5 bases from V and 10 bases from J, the junction contained 11 bases not matched to a gene. The sequencing input was blood. The TCR was taken from a middle-aged woman with Graves' ophthalmopathy. The rearrangement uses TRBV4-1 and TRBJ2-1, with 7 bases lining up with TRBD1. CDR3 bases: TGCGCCAGCAGCAAGGGGACAGTTTCAGGCGAGCAGTTCTTC. Translated, it gives CASSKGTVSGEQFF.